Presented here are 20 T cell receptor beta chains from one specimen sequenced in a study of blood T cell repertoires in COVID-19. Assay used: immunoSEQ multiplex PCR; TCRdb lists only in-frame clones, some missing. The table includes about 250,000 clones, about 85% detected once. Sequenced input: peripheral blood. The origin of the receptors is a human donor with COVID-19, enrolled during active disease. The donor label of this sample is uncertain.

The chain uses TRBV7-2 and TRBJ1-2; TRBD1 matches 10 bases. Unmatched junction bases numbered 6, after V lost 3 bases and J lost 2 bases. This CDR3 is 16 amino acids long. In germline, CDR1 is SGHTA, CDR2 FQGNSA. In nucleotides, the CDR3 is TGTGCCAGCAGCTTCGGGGGGACAGGGGTGAACTATGGCTACACCTTC. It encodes CASSFGGTGVNYGYTF.

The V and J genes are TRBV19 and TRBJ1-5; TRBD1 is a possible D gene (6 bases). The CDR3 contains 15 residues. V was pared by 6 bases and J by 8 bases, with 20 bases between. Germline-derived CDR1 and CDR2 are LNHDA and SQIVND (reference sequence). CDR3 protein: CASSGAGAEREPQHF. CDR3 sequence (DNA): TGTGCCAGTAGCGGAGCAGGGGCGGAGAGGGAGCCCCAGCATTTT.

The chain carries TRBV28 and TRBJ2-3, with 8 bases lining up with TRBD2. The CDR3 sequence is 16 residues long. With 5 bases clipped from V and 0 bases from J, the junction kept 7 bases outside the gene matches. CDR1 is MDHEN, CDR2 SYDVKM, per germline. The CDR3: CASSRPGGFSTDTQYF. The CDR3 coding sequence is TGTGCCAGCAGTCGACCGGGAGGGTTCAGCACAGATACGCAGTATTTT. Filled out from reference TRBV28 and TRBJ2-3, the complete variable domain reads DVKVTQSSRYLVKRTGEKVFLECVQDMDHENMFWYRQDPGLGLRLIYFSYDVKMKEKGDIPEGYSVSREKKERFSLILESASTNQTSMYLCASSRPGGFSTDTQYFGPGTRLTVL.

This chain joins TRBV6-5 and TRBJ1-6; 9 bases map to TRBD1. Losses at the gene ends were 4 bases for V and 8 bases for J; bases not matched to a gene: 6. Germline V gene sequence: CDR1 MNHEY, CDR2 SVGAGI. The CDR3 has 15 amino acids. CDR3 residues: CASSSDRGSDSPLHF. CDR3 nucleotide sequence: TGTGCCAGCAGTTCGGACAGGGGATCCGATTCACCCCTCCACTTT.

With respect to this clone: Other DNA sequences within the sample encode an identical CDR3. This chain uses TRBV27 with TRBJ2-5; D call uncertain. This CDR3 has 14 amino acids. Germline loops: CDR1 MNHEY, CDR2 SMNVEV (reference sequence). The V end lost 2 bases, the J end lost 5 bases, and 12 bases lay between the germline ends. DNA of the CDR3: TGTGCCAGCAGTTTAAACCGTGGCGGTGAGACCCAGTACTTC. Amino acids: CASSLNRGGETQYF.

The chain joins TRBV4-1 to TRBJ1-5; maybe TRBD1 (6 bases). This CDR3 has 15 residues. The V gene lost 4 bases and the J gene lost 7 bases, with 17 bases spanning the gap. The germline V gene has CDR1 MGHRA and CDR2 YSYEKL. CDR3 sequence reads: CASSPATRGGQPQHF. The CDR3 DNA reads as TGCGCCAGCAGCCCAGCTACCAGGGGCGGACAGCCCCAGCATTTT.

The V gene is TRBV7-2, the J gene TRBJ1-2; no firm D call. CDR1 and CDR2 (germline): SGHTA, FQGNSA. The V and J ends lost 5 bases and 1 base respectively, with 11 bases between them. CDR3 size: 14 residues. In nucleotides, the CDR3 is TGTGCCAGCAGCCAACAGCAGATTAACTATGGCTACACCTTC. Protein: CASSQQQINYGYTF. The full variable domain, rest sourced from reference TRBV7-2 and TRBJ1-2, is GAGVSQSPSNKVTEKGKDVELRCDPISGHTALYWYRQSLGQGLEFLIYFQGNSAPDKSGLPSDRFSAERTGGSVSTLTIQRTQQEDSAVYLCASSQQQINYGYTFGSGTRLTVV.

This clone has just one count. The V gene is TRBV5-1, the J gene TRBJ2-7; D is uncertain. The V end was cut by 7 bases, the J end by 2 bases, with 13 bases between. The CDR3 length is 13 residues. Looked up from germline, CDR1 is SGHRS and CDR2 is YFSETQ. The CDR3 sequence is CASGLGLTYEQYF. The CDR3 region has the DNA TGCGCCAGCGGCCTGGGTCTTACCTACGAGCAGTACTTC.

The chain's CDR3 is CASRPTLVGRAGDTQYF. The DNA of the CDR3 is TGTGCCAGCCGCCCGACCCTAGTCGGGAGGGCCGGAGATACGCAGTATTTT. The chain employs TRBV3-1 (or the pseudogene TRBV3-2) and TRBJ2-3; the match to TRBD2 covers 8 bases. The CDR3 consists of 17 residues. V lost 8 bases and J lost 5; bases outside the gene matches: 18. The germline V gene encodes CDR1 LGHDT and CDR2 YNNKEL (reference sequence).

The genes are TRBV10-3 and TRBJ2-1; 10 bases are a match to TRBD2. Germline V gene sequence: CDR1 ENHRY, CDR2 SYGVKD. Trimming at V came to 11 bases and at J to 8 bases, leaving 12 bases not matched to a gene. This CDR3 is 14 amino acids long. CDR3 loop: CASRPSGSWDEQFF. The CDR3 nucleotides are TGTGCCTCTCGGCCTAGCGGGAGTTGGGATGAGCAGTTCTTC.

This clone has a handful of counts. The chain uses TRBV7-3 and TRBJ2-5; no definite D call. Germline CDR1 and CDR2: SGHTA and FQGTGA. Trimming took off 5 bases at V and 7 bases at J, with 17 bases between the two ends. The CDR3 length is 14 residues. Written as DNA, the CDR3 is TGTGCCAGCAGCCAAAACGGCTGGGCCGGGACCCAGTACTTC. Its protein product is CASSQNGWAGTQYF.

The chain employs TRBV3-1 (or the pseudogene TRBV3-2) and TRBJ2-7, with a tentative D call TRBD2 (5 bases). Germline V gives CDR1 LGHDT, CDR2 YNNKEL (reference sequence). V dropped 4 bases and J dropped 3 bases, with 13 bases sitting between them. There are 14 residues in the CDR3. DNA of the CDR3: TGTGCCAGCAGCCGGGGTTCCGGGGACTACGAGCAGTACTTC. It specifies CASSRGSGDYEQYF.

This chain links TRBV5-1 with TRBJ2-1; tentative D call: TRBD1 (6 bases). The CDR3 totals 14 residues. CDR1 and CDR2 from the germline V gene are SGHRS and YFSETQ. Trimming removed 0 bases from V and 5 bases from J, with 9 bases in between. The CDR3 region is CASSLGTDHNEQFF. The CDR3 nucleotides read TGCGCCAGCAGCTTGGGGACAGATCACAATGAGCAGTTCTTC.

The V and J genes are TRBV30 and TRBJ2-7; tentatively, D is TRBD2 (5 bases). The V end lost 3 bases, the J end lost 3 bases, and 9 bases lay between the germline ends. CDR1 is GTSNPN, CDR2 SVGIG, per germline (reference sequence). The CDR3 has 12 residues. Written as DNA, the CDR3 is TGTGCCTGGAGCTCTAGCCTCTACGAGCAGTACTTC. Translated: CAWSSSLYEQYF.

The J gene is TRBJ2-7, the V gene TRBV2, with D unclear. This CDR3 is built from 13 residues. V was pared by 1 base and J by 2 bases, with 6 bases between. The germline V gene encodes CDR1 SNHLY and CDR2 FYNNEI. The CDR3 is CASSEEITYEQYF. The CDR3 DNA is TGTGCCAGCAGTGAAGAAATAACCTACGAGCAGTACTTC.

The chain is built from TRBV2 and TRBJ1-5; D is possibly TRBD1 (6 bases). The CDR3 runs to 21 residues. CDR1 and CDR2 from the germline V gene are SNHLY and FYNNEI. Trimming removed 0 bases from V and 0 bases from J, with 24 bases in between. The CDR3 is CASSEAGIWVTDSLSNQPQHF. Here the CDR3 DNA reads TGTGCCAGCAGTGAAGCCGGAATTTGGGTTACGGACAGTCTTAGCAATCAGCCCCAGCATTTT.

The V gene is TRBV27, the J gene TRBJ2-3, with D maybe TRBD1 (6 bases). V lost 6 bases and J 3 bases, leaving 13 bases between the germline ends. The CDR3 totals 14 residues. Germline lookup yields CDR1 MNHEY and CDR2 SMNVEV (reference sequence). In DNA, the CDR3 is TGTGCCAGCAGGAACAGGGCGGTGACAGATACGCAGTATTTT. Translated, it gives CASRNRAVTDTQYF.

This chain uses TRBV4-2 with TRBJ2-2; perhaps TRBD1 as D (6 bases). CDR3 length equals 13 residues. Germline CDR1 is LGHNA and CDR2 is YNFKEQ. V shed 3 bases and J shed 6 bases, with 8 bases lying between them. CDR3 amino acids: CASSQGAAGELFF. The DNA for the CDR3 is TGTGCCAGCAGCCAGGGGGCGGCCGGGGAGCTGTTTTTT.

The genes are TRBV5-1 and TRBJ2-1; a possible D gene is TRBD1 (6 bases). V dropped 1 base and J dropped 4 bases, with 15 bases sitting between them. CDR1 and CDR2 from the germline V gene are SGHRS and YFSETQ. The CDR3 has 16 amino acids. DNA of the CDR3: TGCGCCAGCAGCTTGTTAAGGCAGGGGATATACAATGAGCAGTTCTTC. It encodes CASSLLRQGIYNEQFF.

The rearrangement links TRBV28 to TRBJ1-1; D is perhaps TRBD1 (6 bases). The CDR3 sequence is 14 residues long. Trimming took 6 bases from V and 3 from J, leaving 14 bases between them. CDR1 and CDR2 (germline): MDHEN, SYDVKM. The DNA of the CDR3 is TGTGCCAGCAGCCCTCCAGGGGTCCACACTGAAGCTTTCTTT. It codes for CASSPPGVHTEAFF. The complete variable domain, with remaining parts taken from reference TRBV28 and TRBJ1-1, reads DVKVTQSSRYLVKRTGEKVFLECVQDMDHENMFWYRQDPGLGLRLIYFSYDVKMKEKGDIPEGYSVSREKKERFSLILESASTNQTSMYLCASSPPGVHTEAFFGQGTRLTVV.